Here is one T cell receptor beta chain with its context. The method was immunoSEQ multiplex PCR; TCRdb's version includes in-frame clones alone and lacks a portion of them. In the table there are roughly 11,000 clones, more than 75% of which are singletons. These data come from a study of T cell changes during pregnancy in multiple sclerosis. Trimming removed 8 bases from V and 1 base from J; junction bases left unmatched: 5. Germline V lookup: CDR1 MNHNS, CDR2 SASEGT. The CDR3 consists of 13 residues. This specimen was CD8+ T cells from peripheral blood mononuclear cells, taken after pregnancy. The rearrangement joins TRBV6-1 to TRBJ2-7; 7 bases map to TRBD1. This clonotype was sampled from a female donor in good health, enrolled as a control in a pregnancy study. The CDR3 loop reads CASHQGVSYEQYF. The CDR3 DNA follows: TGTGCCAGCCACCAGGGGGTTTCCTACGAGCAGTACTTC.